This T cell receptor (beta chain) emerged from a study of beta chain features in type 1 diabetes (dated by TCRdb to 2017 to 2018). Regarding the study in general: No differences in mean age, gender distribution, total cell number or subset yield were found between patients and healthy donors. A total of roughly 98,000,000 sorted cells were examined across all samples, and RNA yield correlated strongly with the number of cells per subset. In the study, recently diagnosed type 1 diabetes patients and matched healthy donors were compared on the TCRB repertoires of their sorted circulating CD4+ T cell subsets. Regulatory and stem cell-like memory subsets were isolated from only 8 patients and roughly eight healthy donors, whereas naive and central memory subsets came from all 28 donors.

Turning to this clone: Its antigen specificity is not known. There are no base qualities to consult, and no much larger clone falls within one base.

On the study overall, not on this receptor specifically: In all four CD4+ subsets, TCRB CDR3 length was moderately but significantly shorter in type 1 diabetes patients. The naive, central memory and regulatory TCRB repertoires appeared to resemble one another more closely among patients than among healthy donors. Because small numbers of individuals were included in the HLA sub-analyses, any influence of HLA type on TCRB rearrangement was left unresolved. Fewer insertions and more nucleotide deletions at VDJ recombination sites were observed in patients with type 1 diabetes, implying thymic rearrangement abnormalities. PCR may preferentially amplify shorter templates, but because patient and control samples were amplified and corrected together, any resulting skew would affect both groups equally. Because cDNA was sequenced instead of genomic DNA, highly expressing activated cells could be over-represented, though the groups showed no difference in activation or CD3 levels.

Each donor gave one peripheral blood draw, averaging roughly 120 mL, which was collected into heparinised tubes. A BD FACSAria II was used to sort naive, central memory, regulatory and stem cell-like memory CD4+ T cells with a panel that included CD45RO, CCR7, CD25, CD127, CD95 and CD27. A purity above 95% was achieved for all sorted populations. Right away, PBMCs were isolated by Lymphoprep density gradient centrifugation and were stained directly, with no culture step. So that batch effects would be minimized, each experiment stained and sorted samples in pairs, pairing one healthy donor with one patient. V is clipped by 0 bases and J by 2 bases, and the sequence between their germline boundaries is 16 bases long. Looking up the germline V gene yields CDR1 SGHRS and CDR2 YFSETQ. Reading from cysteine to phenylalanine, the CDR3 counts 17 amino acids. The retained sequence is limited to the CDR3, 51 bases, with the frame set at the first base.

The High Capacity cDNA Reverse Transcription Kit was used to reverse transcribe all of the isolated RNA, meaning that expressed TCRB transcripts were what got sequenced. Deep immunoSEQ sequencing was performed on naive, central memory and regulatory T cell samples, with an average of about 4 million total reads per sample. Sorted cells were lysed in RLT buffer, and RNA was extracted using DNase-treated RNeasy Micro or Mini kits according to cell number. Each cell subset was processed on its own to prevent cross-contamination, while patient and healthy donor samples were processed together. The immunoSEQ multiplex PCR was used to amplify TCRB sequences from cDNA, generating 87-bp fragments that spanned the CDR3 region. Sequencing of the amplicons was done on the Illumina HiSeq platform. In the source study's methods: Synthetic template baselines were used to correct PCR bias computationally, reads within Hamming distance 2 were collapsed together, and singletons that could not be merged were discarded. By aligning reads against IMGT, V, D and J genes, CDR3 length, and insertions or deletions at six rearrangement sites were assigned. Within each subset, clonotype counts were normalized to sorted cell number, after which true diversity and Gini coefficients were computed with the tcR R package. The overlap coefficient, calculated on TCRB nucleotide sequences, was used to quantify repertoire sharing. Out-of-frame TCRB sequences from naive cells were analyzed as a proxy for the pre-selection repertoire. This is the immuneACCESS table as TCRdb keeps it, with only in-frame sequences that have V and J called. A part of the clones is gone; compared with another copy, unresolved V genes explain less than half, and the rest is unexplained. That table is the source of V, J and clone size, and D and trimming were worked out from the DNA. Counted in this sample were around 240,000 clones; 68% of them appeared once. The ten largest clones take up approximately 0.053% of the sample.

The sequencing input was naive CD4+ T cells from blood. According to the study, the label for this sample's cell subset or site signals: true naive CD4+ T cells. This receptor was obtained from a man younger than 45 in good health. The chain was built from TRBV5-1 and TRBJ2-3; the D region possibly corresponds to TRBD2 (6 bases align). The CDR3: CASSLDFWRGLTDTQYF. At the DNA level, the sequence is TGCGCCAGCAGCTTGGATTTTTGGCGGGGACTCACAGATACGCAGTATTTT.